This record covers a single TCR beta chain. Its target is not known. Compared with germline, one end of the junction differs, possibly owing to a read error. This sample is drawn from a study of cytomegalovirus exposure and HLA in healthy donors. The study ran its PCR with 60 Vbeta and 13 Jbeta primers. Sequencing used immunoSEQ multiplex PCR; TCRdb keeps in-frame clones, though not all of them. The sample lists approximately 160,000 clones, around 72% occurring once. Study outcomes and limitations: Most TCR beta V segments were productive about 87% or about 30% of the time in an earlier analysis.

This CDR3 contains 16 residues. Germline CDR1 SEHNR, CDR2 FQNEAQ (reference sequence). The sequenced sample was PBMCs. The chain recombines TRBV7-9 with TRBJ2-1, with 15 bases fitting TRBD2. The source of this sequence is a man between 18 and 29 years old in good health and CMV-seronegative. CDR3 in amino acids: CSSSPGTSGRPNEQFF. The CDR3 DNA sequence: TGTTCCAGCAGCCCCGGGACTAGCGGGAGGCCCAATGAGCAGTTCTTC.